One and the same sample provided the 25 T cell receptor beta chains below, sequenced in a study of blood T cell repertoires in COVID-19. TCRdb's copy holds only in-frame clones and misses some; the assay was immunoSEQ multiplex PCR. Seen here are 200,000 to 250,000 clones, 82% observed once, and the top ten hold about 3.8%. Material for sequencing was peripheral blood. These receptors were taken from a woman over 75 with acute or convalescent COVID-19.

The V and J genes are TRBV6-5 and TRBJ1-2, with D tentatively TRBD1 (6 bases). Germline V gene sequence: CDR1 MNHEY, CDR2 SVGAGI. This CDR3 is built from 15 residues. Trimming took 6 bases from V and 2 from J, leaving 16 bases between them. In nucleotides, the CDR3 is TGTGCCAGCAGGCCCCCCGGGACACGCAACTATGGCTACACCTTC. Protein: CASRPPGTRNYGYTF.

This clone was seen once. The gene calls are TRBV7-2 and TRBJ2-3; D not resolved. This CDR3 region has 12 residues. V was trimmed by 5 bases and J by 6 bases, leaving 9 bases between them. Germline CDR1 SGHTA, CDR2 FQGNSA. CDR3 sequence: CASSVDLDTQYF. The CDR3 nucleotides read TGTGCCAGCAGCGTCGACTTGGATACGCAGTATTTT.

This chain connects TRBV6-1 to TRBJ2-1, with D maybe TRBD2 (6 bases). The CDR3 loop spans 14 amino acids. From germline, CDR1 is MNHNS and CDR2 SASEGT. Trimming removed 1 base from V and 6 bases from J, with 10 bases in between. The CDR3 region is CASSEVGGVNEQFF. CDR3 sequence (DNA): TGTGCCAGCAGTGAAGTCGGCGGGGTCAATGAGCAGTTCTTC.

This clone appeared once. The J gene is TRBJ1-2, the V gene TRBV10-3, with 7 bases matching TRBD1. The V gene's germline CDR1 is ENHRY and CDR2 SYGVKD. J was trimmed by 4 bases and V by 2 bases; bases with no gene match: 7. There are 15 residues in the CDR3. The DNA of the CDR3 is TGTGCCATCAGTGAGGTAGGACAGGAGGGCTATGGCTACACCTTC. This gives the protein CAISEVGQEGYGYTF.

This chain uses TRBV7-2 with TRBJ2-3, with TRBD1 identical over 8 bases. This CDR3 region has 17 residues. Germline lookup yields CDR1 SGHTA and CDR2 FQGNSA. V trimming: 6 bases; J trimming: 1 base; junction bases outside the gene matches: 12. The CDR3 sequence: CASSRIIQGGRTDTQYF. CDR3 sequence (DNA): TGTGCCAGCAGTCGTATTATACAGGGGGGACGCACAGATACGCAGTATTTT. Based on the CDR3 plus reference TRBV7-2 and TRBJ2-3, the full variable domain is GAGVSQSPSNKVTEKGKDVELRCDPISGHTALYWYRQSLGQGLEFLIYFQGNSAPDKSGLPSDRFSAERTGGSVSTLTIQRTQQEDSAVYLCASSRIIQGGRTDTQYFGPGTRLTVL.

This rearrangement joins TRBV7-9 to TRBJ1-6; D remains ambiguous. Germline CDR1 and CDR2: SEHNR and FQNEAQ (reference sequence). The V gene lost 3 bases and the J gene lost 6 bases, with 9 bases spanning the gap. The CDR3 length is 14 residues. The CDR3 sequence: CASSFGDFNSPLHF. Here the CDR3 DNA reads TGTGCCAGCAGCTTCGGGGATTTTAATTCACCCCTCCACTTT.

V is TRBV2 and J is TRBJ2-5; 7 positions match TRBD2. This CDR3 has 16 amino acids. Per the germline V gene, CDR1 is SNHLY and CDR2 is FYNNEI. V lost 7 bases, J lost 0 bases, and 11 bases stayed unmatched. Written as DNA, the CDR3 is TGTGCCAGCATTCCCGGGACTACCCTGTACCAAGAGACCCAGTACTTC. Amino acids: CASIPGTTLYQETQYF.

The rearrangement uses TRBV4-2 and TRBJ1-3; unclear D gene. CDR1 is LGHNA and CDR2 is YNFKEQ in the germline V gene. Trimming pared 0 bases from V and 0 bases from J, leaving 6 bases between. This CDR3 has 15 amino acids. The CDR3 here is CASSQEGSSGNTIYF. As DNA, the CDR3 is TGTGCCAGCAGCCAAGAGGGCAGCTCTGGAAACACCATATATTTT.

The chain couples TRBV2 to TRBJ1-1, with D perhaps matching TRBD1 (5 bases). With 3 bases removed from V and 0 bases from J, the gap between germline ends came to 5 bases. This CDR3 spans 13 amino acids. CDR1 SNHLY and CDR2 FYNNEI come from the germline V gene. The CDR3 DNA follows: TGTGCCAGCAGTGAGGACATGAACACTGAAGCTTTCTTT. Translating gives CASSEDMNTEAFF.

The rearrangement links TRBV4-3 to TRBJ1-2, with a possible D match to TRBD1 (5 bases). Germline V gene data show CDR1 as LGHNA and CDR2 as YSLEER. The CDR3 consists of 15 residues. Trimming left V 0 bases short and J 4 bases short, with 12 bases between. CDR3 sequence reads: CASSQEGTGPYGYTF. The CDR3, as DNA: TGCGCCAGCAGCCAAGAGGGAACAGGACCCTATGGCTACACCTTC.

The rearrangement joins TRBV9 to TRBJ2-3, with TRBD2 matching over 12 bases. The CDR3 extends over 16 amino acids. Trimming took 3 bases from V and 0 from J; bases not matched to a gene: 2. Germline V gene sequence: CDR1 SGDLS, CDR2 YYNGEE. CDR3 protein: CASSETSGGSTDTQYF. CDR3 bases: TGTGCCAGCAGCGAAACTAGCGGGGGGAGCACAGATACGCAGTATTTT.

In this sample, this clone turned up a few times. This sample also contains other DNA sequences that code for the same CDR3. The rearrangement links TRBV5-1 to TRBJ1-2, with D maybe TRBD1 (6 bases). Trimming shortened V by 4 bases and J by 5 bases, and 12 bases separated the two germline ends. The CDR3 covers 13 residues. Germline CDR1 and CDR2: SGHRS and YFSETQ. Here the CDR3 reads CASSEDSLYGYTF. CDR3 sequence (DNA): TGCGCCAGCAGCGAGGACAGTCTTTATGGCTACACCTTC.

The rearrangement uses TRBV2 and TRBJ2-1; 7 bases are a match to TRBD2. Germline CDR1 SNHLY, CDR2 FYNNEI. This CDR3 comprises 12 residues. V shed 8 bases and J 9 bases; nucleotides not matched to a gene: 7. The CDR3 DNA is TGTGCCAGCTCAACTAGCGAAATTGAGCAGTTCTTC. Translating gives CASSTSEIEQFF.

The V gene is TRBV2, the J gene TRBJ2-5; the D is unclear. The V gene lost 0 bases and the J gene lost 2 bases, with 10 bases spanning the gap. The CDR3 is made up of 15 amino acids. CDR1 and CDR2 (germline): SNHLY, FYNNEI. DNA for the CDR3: TGTGCCAGCAGTGAAGCGCTTGGCAGACAAGAGACCCAGTACTTC. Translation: CASSEALGRQETQYF.

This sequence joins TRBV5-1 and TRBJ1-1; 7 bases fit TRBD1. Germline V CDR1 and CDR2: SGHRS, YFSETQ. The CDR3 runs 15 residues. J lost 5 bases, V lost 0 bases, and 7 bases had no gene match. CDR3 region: CASSLEEGARTEAFF. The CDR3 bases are TGCGCCAGCAGCTTGGAAGAGGGGGCTCGGACTGAAGCTTTCTTT.

The CDR3 DNA reads TGCGCCAGCAGCATAACAGGGGGCGCGGAGCCCCAGCATTTT. Residues: CASSITGGAEPQHF. This chain uses TRBV5-1 with TRBJ1-5; TRBD1 aligns across 9 bases. CDR3 length equals 14 residues. CDR1 is SGHRS and CDR2 is YFSETQ in the germline V gene. Losses at the gene ends were 4 bases for V and 8 bases for J; bases not matched to a gene: 7. Complete variable domain (other parts from reference TRBV5-1 and TRBJ1-5): KAGVTQTPRYLIKTRGQQVTLSCSPISGHRSVSWYQQTPGQGLQFLFEYFSETQRNKGNFPGRFSGRQFSNSRSEMNVSTLELGDSALYLCASSITGGAEPQHFGDGTRLSIL.

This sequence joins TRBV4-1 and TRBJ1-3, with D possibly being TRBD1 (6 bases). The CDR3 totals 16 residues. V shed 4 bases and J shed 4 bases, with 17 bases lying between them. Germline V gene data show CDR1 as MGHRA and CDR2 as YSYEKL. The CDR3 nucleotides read TGCGCCAGCAGCCTTACCCCAGGGGCCCAGGGAAACACCATATATTTT. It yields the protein CASSLTPGAQGNTIYF.

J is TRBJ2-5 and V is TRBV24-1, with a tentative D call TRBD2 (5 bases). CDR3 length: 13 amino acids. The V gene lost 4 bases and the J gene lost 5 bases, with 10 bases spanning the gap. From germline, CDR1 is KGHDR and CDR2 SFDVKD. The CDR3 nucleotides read TGTGCCACCAGTGACATCGGGAAGGAGACCCAGTACTTC. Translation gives CATSDIGKETQYF.

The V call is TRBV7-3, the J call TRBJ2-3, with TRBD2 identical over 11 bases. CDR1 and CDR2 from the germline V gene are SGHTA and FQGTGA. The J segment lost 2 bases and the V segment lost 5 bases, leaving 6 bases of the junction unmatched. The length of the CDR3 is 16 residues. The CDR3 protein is CASSPRTSGSTDTQYF. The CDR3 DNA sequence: TGTGCCAGCAGCCCCCGGACTAGCGGGTCCACAGATACGCAGTATTTT.

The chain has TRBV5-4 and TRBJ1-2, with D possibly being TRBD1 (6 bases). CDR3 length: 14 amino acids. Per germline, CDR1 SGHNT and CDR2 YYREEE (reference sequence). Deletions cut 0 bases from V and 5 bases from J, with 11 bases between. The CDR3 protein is CASSLGTGLYGYTF. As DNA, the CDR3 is TGTGCCAGCAGCTTGGGTACAGGGCTTTATGGCTACACCTTC.

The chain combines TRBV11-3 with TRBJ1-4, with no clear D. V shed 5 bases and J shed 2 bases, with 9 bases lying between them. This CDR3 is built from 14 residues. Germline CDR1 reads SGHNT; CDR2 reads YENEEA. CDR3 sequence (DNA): TGTGCCAGCAGCCCTCTTTCTACTAATGAAAAACTGTTTTTT. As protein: CASSPLSTNEKLFF.

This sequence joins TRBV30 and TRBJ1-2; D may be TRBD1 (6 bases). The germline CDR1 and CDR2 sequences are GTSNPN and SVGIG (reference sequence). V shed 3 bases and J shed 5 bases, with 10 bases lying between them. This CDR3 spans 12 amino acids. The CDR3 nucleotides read TGTGCCTGGAGAAGGACAGTTTATGGCTACACCTTC. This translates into CAWRRTVYGYTF.

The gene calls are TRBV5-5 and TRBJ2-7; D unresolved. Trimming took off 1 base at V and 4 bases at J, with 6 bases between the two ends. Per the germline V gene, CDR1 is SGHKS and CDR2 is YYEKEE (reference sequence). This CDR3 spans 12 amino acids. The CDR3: CASSLSFYEQYF. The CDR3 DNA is TGTGCCAGCAGCTTGTCCTTTTACGAGCAGTACTTC.

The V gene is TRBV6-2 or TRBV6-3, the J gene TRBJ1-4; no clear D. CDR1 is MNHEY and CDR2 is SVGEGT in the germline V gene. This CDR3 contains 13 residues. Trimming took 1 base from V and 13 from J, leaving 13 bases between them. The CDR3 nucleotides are TGTGCCAGCAGTTACTTGAGGCCGGCGAGACTGTTTTTT. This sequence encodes CASSYLRPARLFF.

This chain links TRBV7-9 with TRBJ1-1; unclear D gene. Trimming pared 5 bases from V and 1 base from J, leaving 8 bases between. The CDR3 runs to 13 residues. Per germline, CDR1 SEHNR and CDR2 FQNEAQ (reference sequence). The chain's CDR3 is CASSARENTEAFF. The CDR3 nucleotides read TGTGCCAGCAGCGCCCGAGAGAACACTGAAGCTTTCTTT.